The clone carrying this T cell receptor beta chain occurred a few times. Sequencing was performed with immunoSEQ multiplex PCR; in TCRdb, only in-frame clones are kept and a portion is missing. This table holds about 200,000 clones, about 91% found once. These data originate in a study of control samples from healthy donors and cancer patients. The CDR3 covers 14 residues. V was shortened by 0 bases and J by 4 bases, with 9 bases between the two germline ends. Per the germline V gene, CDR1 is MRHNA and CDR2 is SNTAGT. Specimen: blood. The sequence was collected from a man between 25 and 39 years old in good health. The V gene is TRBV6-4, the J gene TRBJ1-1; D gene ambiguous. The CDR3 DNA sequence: TGTGCCAGCAGTGACTCCTCACGGGGCACTGAAGCTTTCTTT. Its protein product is CASSDSSRGTEAFF.